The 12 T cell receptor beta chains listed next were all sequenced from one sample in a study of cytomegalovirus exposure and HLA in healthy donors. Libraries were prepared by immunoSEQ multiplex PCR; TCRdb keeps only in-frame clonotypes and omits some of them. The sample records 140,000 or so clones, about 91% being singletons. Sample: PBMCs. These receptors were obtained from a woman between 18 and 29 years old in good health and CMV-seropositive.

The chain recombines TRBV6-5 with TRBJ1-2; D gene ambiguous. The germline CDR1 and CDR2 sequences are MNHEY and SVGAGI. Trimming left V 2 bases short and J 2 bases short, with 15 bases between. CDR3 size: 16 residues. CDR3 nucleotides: TGTGCCAGCAGTTACCTCGGCGGTGCCTTAAACTATGGCTACACCTTC. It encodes CASSYLGGALNYGYTF.

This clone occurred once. The CDR3 here is CAISERGAIYGYTF. In nucleotides, the CDR3 is TGTGCCATCAGTGAGCGGGGGGCCATCTATGGCTACACCTTC. The chain employs TRBV10-3 and TRBJ1-2; D is possibly TRBD1 (6 bases). Deletions cut 2 bases from V and 4 bases from J, with 11 bases between. The CDR3 has 14 residues. Germline V gene lookup returns CDR1 ENHRY and CDR2 SYGVKD.

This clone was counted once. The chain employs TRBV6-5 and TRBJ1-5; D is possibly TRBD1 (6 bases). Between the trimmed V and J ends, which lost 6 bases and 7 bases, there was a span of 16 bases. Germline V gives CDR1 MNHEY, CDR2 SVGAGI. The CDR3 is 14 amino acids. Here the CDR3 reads CASRQGVGHQPQHF. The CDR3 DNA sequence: TGTGCCAGCAGACAGGGTGTAGGGCACCAGCCCCAGCATTTT.

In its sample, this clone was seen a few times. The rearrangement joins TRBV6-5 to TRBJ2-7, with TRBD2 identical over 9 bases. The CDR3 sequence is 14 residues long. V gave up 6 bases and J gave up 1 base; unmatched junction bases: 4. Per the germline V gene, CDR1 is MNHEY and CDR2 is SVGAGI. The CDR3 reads CASRSTSGSYEQYF. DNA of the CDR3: TGTGCCAGCAGATCGACTAGCGGATCCTACGAGCAGTACTTC.

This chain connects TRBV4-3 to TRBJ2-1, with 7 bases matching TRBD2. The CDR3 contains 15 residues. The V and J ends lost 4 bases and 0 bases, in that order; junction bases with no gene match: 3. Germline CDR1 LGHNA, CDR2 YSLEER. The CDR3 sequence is CASSLGGYSYNEQFF. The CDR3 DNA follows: TGCGCCAGCAGCCTCGGGGGGTACTCCTACAATGAGCAGTTCTTC.

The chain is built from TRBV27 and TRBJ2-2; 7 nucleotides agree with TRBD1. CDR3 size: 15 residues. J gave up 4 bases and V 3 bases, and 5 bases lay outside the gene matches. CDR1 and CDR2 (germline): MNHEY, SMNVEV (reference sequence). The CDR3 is CASSFRQGFTGELFF. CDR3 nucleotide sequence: TGTGCCAGCAGTTTTAGACAGGGTTTCACCGGGGAGCTGTTTTTT.

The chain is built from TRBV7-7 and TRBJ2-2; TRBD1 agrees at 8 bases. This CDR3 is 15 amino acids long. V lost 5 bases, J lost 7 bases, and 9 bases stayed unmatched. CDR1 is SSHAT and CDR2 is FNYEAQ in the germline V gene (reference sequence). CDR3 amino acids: CASSPRTGSGGELFF. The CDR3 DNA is TGTGCCAGCAGCCCCCGGACAGGGTCTGGCGGGGAGCTGTTTTTT.

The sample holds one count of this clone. The CDR3 nucleotides are TGTGCCACCAGCAGAGATAGCGCGGCCGGGGAGCTGTTTTTT. Translating gives CATSRDSAAGELFF. The chain employs TRBV15 and TRBJ2-2, with a tentative D call TRBD2 (5 bases). This CDR3 region has 14 residues. Germline V gene lookup returns CDR1 LNHNV and CDR2 YYDKDF (reference sequence). The V and J ends lost 0 bases and 6 bases respectively, with 8 bases between them.

CDR3 nucleotide sequence: TGTGCCAGCAGTGTCATAGACAGGGGGCCTATGAAGACCCAGTACTTC. The encoded protein is CASSVIDRGPMKTQYF. The chain employs TRBV2 and TRBJ2-5; 10 bases agree with TRBD1. V lost 4 bases, J lost 6 bases, and 11 bases stayed unmatched. Germline V gene lookup returns CDR1 SNHLY and CDR2 FYNNEI. The CDR3 totals 16 residues.

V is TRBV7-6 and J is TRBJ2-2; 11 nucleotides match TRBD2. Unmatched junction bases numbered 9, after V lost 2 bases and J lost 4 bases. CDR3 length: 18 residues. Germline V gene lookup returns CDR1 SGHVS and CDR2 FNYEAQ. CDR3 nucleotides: TGTGCCAGCAGCTTATTTTCCGGGACTAGCGGCTTCACCGGGGAGCTGTTTTTT. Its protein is CASSLFSGTSGFTGELFF.

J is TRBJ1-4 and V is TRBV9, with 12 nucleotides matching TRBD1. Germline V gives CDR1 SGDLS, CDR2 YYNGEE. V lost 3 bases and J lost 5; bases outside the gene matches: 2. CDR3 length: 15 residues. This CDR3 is CASSEGQGANEKLFF. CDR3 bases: TGTGCCAGCAGCGAGGGACAGGGGGCCAATGAAAAACTGTTTTTT.

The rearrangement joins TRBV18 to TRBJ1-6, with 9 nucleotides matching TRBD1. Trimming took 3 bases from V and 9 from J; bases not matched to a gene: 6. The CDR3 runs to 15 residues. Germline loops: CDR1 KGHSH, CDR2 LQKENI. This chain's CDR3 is CASSPGDRASSPLHF. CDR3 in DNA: TGTGCCAGCTCACCGGGGGACAGGGCAAGTTCACCCCTCCACTTT.